The clone carrying this T cell receptor beta chain came up a few times. The antigen remains unidentified. The data derive from a study of beta chain features in type 1 diabetes. Overall study context: Across every sample, around 100,000,000 sorted cells were examined in total.

Regarding the study as a whole: In these data, an HLA type influence on TCRB rearrangement remained unresolved.

This CDR3 region has 16 residues. Germline lookup yields CDR1 LNHDA and CDR2 SQIVND (reference sequence). V lost 4 bases and J 0 bases, leaving 13 bases between the germline ends. The whole isolated RNA underwent reverse transcription, so sequencing captured expressed TCRB transcripts. Clones were sequenced by immunoSEQ multiplex PCR, and TCRdb holds only the in-frame ones, with some missing. The table lists fewer than 400,000 clones, roughly 8% of them singletons, with around 0.45% in the top ten. Purity exceeded 95% in all sorted populations. J is TRBJ1-3 and V is TRBV19; tentative D call: TRBD1 (5 bases). This TCR was sampled from a woman between 18 and 29 years old in good health. The sample comprised central memory CD4+ T cells from blood. The CDR3 DNA follows: TGTGCCAGTAGTAACCCCAGGGCCTACTCTGGAAACACCATATATTTT. It yields the protein CASSNPRAYSGNTIYF.